The 9 T cell receptor beta chains given below trace back to one sample, sequenced in a study of shared clonotypes between healthy human individuals. Assay: immunoSEQ multiplex PCR; the TCRdb copy retains only in-frame clones and omits some. Among 1.6 million or so clones, roughly 96% were seen once, and the ten largest hold over 1%. The sample was naive CD4+ T cells sorted from blood. Subset given: CD45RA+ positively selected. These receptors came from a man younger than 45 in good health.

This rearrangement joins TRBV10-3 to TRBJ2-3; a weak D match, TRBD2 (5 bases). The CDR3 totals 10 residues. The germline V gene has CDR1 ENHRY and CDR2 SYGVKD. CDR3 coding DNA: TGTGCGATCGGGGAGAATACGCAGTATTTT. Residues: CAIGENTQYF.

The rearrangement links TRBV10-3 to TRBJ2-7; D is uncertain. Trimming left V 5 bases short and J 2 bases short, with 7 bases between. The CDR3 contains 12 residues. In germline, CDR1 is ENHRY, CDR2 SYGVKD. The CDR3 loop is CAISPSAYEQYF. The CDR3 DNA sequence: TGTGCCATCAGTCCCAGCGCCTACGAGCAGTACTTC.

This clone was counted once. The chain combines TRBV11-3 with TRBJ2-7; D is perhaps TRBD2 (6 bases). The CDR3 totals 13 residues. Germline loops: CDR1 SGHNT, CDR2 YENEEA. V was pared by 5 bases and J by 4 bases, with 12 bases between. CDR3 nucleotides: TGTGCCAGCAGCCCTGGGACTCCGTACGAGCAGTACTTC. Amino acids: CASSPGTPYEQYF.

V and J are TRBV29-1 and TRBJ1-2; no clear D. The germline gives CDR1 SQVTM, CDR2 ANQGSEA. Trimming left V 7 bases short and J 4 bases short, with 19 bases between. This CDR3 comprises 14 residues. The CDR3, as DNA: TGCAGCGCCGCTATAGACCGTGACCTCTATGGCTACACCTTC. This codes for CSAAIDRDLYGYTF.

CDR3 coding DNA: TGTGCCAGCAGTTACAGGGGACATCAGCCCCAGCATTTT. Translated, it gives CASSYRGHQPQHF. The V call is TRBV6-5, the J call TRBJ1-5; TRBD1 is a possible D gene (5 bases). The V end lost 2 bases, the J end lost 5 bases, and 7 bases lay between the germline ends. Germline V gene data show CDR1 as MNHEY and CDR2 as SVGAGI. This CDR3 spans 13 amino acids.

This clone was counted between two and nine times. The J gene is TRBJ1-5, the V gene TRBV6-1; 8 bases line up with TRBD1. Germline V gene lookup returns CDR1 MNHNS and CDR2 SASEGT. V was clipped by 8 bases and J by 6 bases; unmatched bases: 6. This CDR3 has 13 residues. The CDR3 sequence: CASRTGRSQPQHF. Written as DNA, the CDR3 is TGTGCCAGCCGGACAGGGAGAAGTCAGCCCCAGCATTTT.

J is TRBJ2-7 and V is TRBV5-6; TRBD1 aligns across 7 bases. The germline V gene has CDR1 SGHDT and CDR2 YYEEEE. The CDR3 contains 16 residues. V was clipped by 3 bases and J by 0 bases; unmatched bases: 9. The CDR3 loop reads CASSSPHRGGSYEQYF. For the CDR3, the DNA is TGTGCCAGCAGCTCCCCTCACAGGGGTGGCTCCTACGAGCAGTACTTC. The whole variable domain, filled in from reference TRBV5-6 and TRBJ2-7, reads DAGVTQSPTHLIKTRGQQVTLRCSPKSGHDTVSWYQQALGQGPQFIFQYYEEEERQRGNFPDRFSGHQFPNYSSELNVNALLLGDSALYLCASSSPHRGGSYEQYFGPGTRLTVT.

The rearrangement links TRBV6-5 to TRBJ2-1; 8 bases agree with TRBD2. In germline, CDR1 is MNHEY, CDR2 SVGAGI. This CDR3 spans 14 amino acids. Trimming removed 8 bases from V and 8 bases from J; junction bases left unmatched: 11. The CDR3 loop reads CASWRAGVIDEQFF. The CDR3 bases are TGTGCCAGCTGGAGAGCGGGAGTGATCGATGAGCAGTTCTTC.

The chain has TRBV7-2 and TRBJ2-1, with 7 positions matching TRBD1. V shed 5 bases, J shed 6 bases, and the junction held 10 bases outside the gene matches. Per the germline V gene, CDR1 is SGHTA and CDR2 is FQGNSA. The CDR3 extends over 15 amino acids. This CDR3 reads CASSQSGGPSNEQFF. The CDR3 DNA reads TGTGCCAGCAGCCAGTCAGGGGGACCATCCAATGAGCAGTTCTTC.